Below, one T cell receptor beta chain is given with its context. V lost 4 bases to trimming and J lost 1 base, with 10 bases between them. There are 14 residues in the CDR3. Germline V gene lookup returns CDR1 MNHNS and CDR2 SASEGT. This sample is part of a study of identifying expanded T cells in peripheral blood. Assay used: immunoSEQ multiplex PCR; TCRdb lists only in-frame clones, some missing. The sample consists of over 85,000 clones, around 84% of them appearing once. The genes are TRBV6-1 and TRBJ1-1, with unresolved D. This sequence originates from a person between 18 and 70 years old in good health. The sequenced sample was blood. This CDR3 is CASSVPPRNTEAFF. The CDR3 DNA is TGTGCCAGCAGTGTTCCCCCTAGGAACACTGAAGCTTTCTTT.